This TCR beta chain is drawn from a study of blood T cell repertoires in COVID-19. About the study: Acute and convalescent COVID-19 specimens originated in the United States, Italy and Spain.

In the source study's methods: By means of reference gene primer amplification, nucleated cell counts were estimated. Repertoires were generated with immunoSEQ multiplex PCR, while TCRdb's copy carries only in-frame clones and drops some. V, J and clone size were drawn from that table, and D and trimming were deduced from the DNA. The sample gives 200,000 to 250,000 clones, roughly 87% of which show up once; about 12% is in the top ten. This sequence originates from a woman aged 18-35 years who had recovered from COVID-19. Specimen: peripheral blood.

The CDR3 is CASSFSYQPQHF. Here the CDR3 DNA reads TGTGCCAGCAGCTTTTCCTATCAGCCCCAGCATTTT. V gene TRBV7-2 combines with J gene TRBJ1-5; the D is unclear. The V and J ends lost 3 bases and 5 bases respectively, with 5 bases between them. The length of the CDR3 is 12 residues. Germline assignment: CDR1 SGHTA and CDR2 FQGNSA.